The 15 T cell receptor beta chains listed next were all sequenced from one sample in a study of T cells after somatic rescue of genetic block (dated by TCRdb to 2019 to 2021). Library preparation used the immunoSEQ multiplex PCR assay. This immuneACCESS table, as held by TCRdb, lists in-frame sequences with V and J called but not all clones. Of the missing ones, under half trace to an unresolved V gene in checked studies; the others have no known cause. The table for this sample lists tens of thousands of clones; roughly 92% of them were counted only once. The ten largest clones represent 2.9% of the sample. Sequencing was carried out using peripheral blood mononuclear cells (PBMCs). The receptors shown here come from a man aged 35 to 55.

This chain joins TRBV2 and TRBJ2-1; D remains unclear. Germline loops: CDR1 SNHLY, CDR2 FYNNEI. The V end was cut by 10 bases, the J end by 4 bases, with 23 bases between. The CDR3 sequence is 16 residues long. The CDR3 region has the DNA TGTGCCACCAGCAGTCGGCAGACCGCCCGATACAATGAGCAGTTCTTC. Amino acid sequence: CATSSRQTARYNEQFF.

This chain connects TRBV4-2 to TRBJ1-1; a weak D match, TRBD1 (6 bases). Trimming stripped 11 bases from V and 4 bases from J, with 14 bases between. Germline V gene sequence: CDR1 LGHNA, CDR2 YNFKEQ. The CDR3 covers 12 residues. In DNA form, the CDR3 reads TGTGCCGCTGGGCGAGGGGGCACTGAAGCTTTCTTT. Translating gives CAAGRGGTEAFF.

V and J are TRBV5-1 and TRBJ2-5; no firm D call. Germline assignment: CDR1 SGHRS and CDR2 YFSETQ. This CDR3 contains 15 residues. The V gene lost 7 bases and the J gene lost 2 bases, with 18 bases spanning the gap. CDR3 DNA sequence: TGCGCCAGCGCCGACACCAGGAAAGATCAAGAGACCCAGTACTTC. This gives the protein CASADTRKDQETQYF.

The gene calls are TRBV13 and TRBJ1-1, with 9 bases identical to TRBD1. J was trimmed by 3 bases and V by 5 bases; bases with no gene match: 4. Per germline, CDR1 PRHDT and CDR2 FYEKMQ (reference sequence). The CDR3 is 14 amino acids. The CDR3 protein is CASSGRDRDTEAFF. CDR3 DNA sequence: TGTGCCAGCAGCGGCCGGGACAGGGACACTGAAGCTTTCTTT.

The chain combines TRBV5-6 with TRBJ2-7, with 10 nucleotides matching TRBD1. Germline assignment: CDR1 SGHDT and CDR2 YYEEEE. J gave up 0 bases and V 5 bases, and 11 bases lay outside the gene matches. The CDR3 runs 17 residues. The CDR3 coding sequence is TGTGCCAGCAGAGTGTGGGACAGGGGCTTAAGCTCCTACGAGCAGTACTTC. Protein: CASRVWDRGLSSYEQYF.

The rearrangement joins TRBV13 to TRBJ2-5, with 7 bases lining up with TRBD2. The CDR3 loop spans 16 amino acids. V was clipped by 5 bases and J by 3 bases; unmatched bases: 12. In germline, CDR1 is PRHDT, CDR2 FYEKMQ (reference sequence). The CDR3: CASSPRTRRGEETQYF. For the CDR3, the DNA is TGTGCCAGCAGCCCCCGGACTAGGCGGGGAGAAGAGACCCAGTACTTC.

The chain links TRBV10-3 to TRBJ2-7; D may match TRBD1 or TRBD2 (6 bases each). Between the trimmed V and J ends, which lost 4 bases and 2 bases, there was a span of 15 bases. This CDR3 has 15 amino acids. Germline values: CDR1 ENHRY, CDR2 SYGVKD. The CDR3 region is CAISVGGASTYEQYF. The CDR3 DNA follows: TGTGCCATCAGTGTGGGGGGCGCATCCACCTACGAGCAGTACTTC.

The chain uses TRBV19 and TRBJ2-7; 9 positions agree with TRBD2. Germline V gene lookup returns CDR1 LNHDA and CDR2 SQIVND (reference sequence). The CDR3 sequence is 15 residues long. V gave up 2 bases and J gave up 4 bases; unmatched junction bases: 6. The CDR3 DNA follows: TGTGCCAGTAGTATAAAGCTAGCGGGATCTTACGAGCAGTACTTC. Its translation is CASSIKLAGSYEQYF.

J is TRBJ1-3 and V is TRBV6-5; D is unclear. The CDR3 runs to 13 residues. Germline CDR1 reads MNHEY; CDR2 reads SVGAGI. V was shortened by 2 bases and J by 5 bases, with 7 bases between the two germline ends. CDR3 sequence: CASSYGQRNTIYF. DNA of the CDR3: TGTGCCAGCAGTTACGGTCAGCGAAACACCATATATTTT.

This chain links TRBV7-9 with TRBJ2-2, with D possibly being TRBD1 (6 bases). This CDR3 comprises 13 residues. Germline V lookup: CDR1 SEHNR, CDR2 FQNEAQ (reference sequence). V lost 7 bases to trimming and J lost 7 bases, with 13 bases between them. The chain's CDR3 is CASTTGRSGELFF. CDR3 DNA sequence: TGTGCCAGCACTACAGGGCGTAGCGGGGAGCTGTTTTTT.

CDR3 DNA: TGTGCCACCACGGGGGGGTACACTGAAGCTTTCTTT. Translating gives CATTGGYTEAFF. The chain employs TRBV2 and TRBJ1-1; a possible D gene is TRBD1 (5 bases). This CDR3 has 12 residues. The germline V gene has CDR1 SNHLY and CDR2 FYNNEI. Trimming cost V 10 bases and J 3 bases, with 12 bases left between them.

The V and J genes are TRBV6-1 and TRBJ1-5, with D possibly matching TRBD1 (6 bases). Trimming cost V 4 bases and J 0 bases, with 13 bases left between them. This CDR3 is built from 16 residues. Germline CDR1 is MNHNS and CDR2 is SASEGT. CDR3 sequence reads: CASSGRGLGSNQPQHF. The CDR3 nucleotides read TGTGCCAGCAGTGGGCGGGGGCTCGGTAGCAATCAGCCCCAGCATTTT.

The rearrangement uses TRBV5-1 and TRBJ2-5; the D is unclear. The CDR3 loop spans 16 amino acids. V lost 0 bases, J lost 2 bases, and 14 bases lay in between. Germline CDR1 reads SGHRS; CDR2 reads YFSETQ. In nucleotides, the CDR3 is TGCGCCAGCAGCTTGGAGCGTAGCAGGAGACAAGAGACCCAGTACTTC. Its translation is CASSLERSRRQETQYF.

The chain links TRBV19 to TRBJ1-5, with a tentative D call TRBD1 (5 bases). Between the trimmed V and J ends, which lost 5 bases and 4 bases, there was a span of 9 bases. The CDR3 contains 13 residues. Germline V gene sequence: CDR1 LNHDA, CDR2 SQIVND (reference sequence). The CDR3 loop reads CASSVGRNQPQHF. CDR3 nucleotides: TGTGCCAGTAGTGTGGGACGGAATCAGCCCCAGCATTTT.

The chain carries TRBV10-2 and TRBJ2-2, with TRBD1 matching over 7 bases. Per germline, CDR1 WSHSY and CDR2 SAAADI. V shed 9 bases, J shed 5 bases, and the junction held 27 bases outside the gene matches. This CDR3 has 20 residues. CDR3 region: CARGARCPARDSEGTGELFF. The CDR3 DNA reads as TGCGCCAGAGGGGCCCGCTGTCCCGCCCGGGACAGTGAGGGGACCGGGGAGCTGTTTTTT.